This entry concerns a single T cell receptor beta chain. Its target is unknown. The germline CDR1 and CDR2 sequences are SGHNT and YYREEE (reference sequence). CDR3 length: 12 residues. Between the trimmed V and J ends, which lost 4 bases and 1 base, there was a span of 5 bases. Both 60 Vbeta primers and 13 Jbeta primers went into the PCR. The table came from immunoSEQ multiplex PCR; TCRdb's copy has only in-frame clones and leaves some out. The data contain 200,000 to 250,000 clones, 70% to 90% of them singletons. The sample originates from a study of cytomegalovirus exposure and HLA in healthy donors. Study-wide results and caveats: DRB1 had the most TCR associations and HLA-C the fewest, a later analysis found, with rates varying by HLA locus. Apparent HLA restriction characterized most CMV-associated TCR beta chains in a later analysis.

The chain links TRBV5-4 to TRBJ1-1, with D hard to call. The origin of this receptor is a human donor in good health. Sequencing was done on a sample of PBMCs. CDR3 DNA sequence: TGTGCCAGCAGCCCAGGGAACACTGAAGCTTTCTTT. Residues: CASSPGNTEAFF.